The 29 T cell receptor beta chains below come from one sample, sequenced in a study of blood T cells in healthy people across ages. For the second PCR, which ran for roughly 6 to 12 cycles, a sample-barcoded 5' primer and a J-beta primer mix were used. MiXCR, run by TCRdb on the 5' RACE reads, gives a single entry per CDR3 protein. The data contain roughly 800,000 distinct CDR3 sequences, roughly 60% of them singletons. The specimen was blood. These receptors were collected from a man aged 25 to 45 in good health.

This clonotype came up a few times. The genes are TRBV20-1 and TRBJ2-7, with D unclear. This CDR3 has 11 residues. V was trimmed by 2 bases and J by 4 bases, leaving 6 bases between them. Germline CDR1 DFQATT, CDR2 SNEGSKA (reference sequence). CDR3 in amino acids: CSARWGYEQYF. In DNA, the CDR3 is TGCAGTGCTAGATGGGGTTACGAGCAGTACTTC.

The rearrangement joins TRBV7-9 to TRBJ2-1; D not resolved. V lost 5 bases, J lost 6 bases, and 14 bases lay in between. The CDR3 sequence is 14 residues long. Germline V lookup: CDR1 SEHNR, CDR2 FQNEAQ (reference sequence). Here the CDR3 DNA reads TGTGCCAGCAGCCCCACGCTGTTCGGCAATGAGCAGTTCTTC. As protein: CASSPTLFGNEQFF.

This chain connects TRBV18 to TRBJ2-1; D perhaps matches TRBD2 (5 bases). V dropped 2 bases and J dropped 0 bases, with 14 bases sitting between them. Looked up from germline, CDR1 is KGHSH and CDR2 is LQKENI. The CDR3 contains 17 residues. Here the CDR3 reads CASSPGEGRSSYNEQFF. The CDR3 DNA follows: TGTGCCAGCTCACCAGGTGAGGGAAGGAGCTCCTACAATGAGCAGTTCTTC.

The CDR3 spells CASSLEGRGLAGDGSSYNEQFF. The CDR3 nucleotides read TGTGCCAGCAGCCTAGAAGGTCGAGGACTAGCGGGAGACGGCAGCTCCTACAATGAGCAGTTCTTC. The chain carries TRBV3-1 and TRBJ2-1; 13 nucleotides line up with TRBD2. The CDR3 is 22 amino acids. With V trimmed by 4 bases and J by 0 bases, 18 bases remained unmatched. The germline V gene encodes CDR1 LGHDT and CDR2 YNNKEL (reference sequence).

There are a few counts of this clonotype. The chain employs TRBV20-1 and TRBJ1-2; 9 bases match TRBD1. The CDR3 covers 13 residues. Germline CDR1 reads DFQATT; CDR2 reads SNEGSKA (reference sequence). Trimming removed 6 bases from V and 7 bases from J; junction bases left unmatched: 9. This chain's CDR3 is CSAIDRGFGGYTF. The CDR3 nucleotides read TGCAGTGCCATTGACAGGGGGTTCGGTGGCTACACCTTC.

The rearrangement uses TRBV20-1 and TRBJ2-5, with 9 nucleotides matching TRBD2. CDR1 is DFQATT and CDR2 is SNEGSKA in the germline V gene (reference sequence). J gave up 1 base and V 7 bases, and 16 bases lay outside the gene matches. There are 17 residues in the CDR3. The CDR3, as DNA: TGCAGTGTCACTGGGGGACTAGCCAAAATCTCCCAAGAGACCCAGTACTTC. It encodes CSVTGGLAKISQETQYF.

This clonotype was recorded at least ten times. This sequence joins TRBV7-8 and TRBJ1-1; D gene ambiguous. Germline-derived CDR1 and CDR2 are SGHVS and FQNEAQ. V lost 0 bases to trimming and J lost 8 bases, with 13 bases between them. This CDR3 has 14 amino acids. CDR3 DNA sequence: TGTGCCAGCAGCTTAGCGAAGTGGGCCGGGGAAGCTTTCTTT. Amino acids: CASSLAKWAGEAFF.

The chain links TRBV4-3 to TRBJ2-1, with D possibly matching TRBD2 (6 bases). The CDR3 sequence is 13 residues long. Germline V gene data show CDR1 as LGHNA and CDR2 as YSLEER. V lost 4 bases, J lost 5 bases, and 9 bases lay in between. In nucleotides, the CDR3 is TGCGCCAGCAGCCTTGCTAGCGACAATGAGCAGTTCTTC. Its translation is CASSLASDNEQFF.

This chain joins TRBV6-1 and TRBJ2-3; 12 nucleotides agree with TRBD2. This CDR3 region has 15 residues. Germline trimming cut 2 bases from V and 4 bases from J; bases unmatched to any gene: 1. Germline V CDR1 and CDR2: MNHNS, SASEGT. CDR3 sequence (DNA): TGTGCCAGCAGTGAAAGACTAGCGGGAGCAGATACGCAGTATTTT. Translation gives CASSERLAGADTQYF.

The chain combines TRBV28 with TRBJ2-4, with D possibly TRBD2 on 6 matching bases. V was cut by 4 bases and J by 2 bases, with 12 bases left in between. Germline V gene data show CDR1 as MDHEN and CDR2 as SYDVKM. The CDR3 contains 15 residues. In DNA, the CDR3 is TGTGCCAGCAGTTCCCCGCGGGACCCCAAAAACATTCAGTACTTC. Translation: CASSSPRDPKNIQYF.

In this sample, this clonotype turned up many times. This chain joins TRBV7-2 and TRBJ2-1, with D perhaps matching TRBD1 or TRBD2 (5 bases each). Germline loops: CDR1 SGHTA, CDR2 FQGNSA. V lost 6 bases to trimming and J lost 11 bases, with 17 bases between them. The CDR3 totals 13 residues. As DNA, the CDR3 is TGTGCCAGCAGACGGAGCTTGGGGGTAAAGCAGTTCTTC. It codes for CASRRSLGVKQFF.

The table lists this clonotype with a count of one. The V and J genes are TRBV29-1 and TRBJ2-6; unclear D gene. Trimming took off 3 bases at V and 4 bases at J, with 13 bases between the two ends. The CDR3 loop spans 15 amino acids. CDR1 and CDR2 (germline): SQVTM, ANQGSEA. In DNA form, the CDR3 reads TGCAGCGTTGATCCAATTGTAGGCGGGGCCAACGTCCTGACTTTC. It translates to CSVDPIVGGANVLTF.

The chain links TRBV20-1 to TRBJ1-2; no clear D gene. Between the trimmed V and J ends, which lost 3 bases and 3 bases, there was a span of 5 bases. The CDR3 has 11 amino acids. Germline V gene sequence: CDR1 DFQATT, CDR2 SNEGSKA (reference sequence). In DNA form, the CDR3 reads TGCAGTGCTAGGCCCTACTATGGCTACACCTTC. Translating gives CSARPYYGYTF.

The CDR3 sequence is CASNTGTGLAEAFF. The CDR3 DNA is TGTGCCAGCAATACCGGGACAGGCTTAGCTGAAGCTTTCTTT. The V and J genes are TRBV2 and TRBJ1-1, with 8 bases matching TRBD1. CDR3 length: 14 amino acids. V lost 7 bases to trimming and J lost 6 bases; unmatched junction nucleotides: 10. Germline loops: CDR1 SNHLY, CDR2 FYNNEI.

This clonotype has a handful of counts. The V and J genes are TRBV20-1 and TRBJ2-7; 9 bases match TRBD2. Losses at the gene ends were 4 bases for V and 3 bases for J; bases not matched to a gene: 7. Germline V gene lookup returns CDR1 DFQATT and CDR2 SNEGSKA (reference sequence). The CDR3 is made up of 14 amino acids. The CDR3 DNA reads TGCAGTGCTAAACGGACTAGCGTCTTCTACGAGCAGTACTTC. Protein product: CSAKRTSVFYEQYF.

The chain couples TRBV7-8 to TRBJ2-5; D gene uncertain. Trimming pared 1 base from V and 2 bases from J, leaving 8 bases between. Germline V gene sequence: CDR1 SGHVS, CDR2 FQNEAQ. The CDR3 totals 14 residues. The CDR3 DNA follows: TGTGCCAGCAGCTTAGACGCGACACAAGAGACCCAGTACTTC. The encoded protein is CASSLDATQETQYF.

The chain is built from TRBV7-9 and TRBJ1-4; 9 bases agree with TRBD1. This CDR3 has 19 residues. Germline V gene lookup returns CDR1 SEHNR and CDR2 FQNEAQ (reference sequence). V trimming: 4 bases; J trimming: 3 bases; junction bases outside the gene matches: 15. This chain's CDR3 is CASSSRFGQGTLANEKLFF. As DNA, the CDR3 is TGTGCCAGCAGCTCACGCTTCGGACAGGGGACTTTGGCTAATGAAAAACTGTTTTTT.

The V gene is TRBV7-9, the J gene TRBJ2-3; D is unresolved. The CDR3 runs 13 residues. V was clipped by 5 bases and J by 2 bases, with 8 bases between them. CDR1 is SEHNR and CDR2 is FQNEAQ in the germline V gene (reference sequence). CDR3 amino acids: CASSGSVTDTQYF. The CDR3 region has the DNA TGTGCCAGCAGCGGGTCGGTCACAGATACGCAGTATTTT.

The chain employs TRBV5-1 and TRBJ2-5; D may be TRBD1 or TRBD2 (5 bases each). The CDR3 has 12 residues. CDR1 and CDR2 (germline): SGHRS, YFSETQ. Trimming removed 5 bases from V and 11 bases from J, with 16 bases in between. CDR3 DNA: TGCGCCAGCAGGGACTCGGGGCATGAGCAGTACTTC. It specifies CASRDSGHEQYF. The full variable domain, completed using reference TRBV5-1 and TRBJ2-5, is KAGVTQTPRYLIKTRGQQVTLSCSPISGHRSVSWYQQTPGQGLQFLFEYFSETQRNKGNFPGRFSGRQFSNSRSEMNVSTLELGDSALYLCASRDSGHEQYFGPGTRLLVL.

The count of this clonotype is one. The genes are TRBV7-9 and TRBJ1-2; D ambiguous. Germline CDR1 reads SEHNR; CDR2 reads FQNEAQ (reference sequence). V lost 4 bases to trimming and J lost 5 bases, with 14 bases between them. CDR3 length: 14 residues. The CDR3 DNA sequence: TGTGCCAGCAGCTCGGCAGGTGCCGCATATGGCTACACCTTC. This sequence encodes CASSSAGAAYGYTF.

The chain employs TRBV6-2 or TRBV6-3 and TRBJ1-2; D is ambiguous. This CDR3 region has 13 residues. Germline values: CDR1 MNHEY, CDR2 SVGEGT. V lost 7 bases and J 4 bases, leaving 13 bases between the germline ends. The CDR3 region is CASNRNGGYGYTF. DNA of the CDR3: TGTGCCAGCAACAGAAACGGAGGCTATGGCTACACCTTC.

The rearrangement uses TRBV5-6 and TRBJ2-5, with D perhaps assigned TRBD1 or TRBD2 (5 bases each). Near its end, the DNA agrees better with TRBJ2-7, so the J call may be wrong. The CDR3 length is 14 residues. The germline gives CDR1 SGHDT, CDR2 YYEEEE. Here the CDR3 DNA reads TGTGCCAGCAGCTTCAGGGCTAGCTTGGGCGAGCAGTACTTC. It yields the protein CASSFRASLGEQYF.

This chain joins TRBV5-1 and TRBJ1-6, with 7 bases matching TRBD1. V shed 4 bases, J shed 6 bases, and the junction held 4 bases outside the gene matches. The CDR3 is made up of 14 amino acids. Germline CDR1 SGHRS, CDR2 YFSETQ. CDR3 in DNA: TGCGCCAGCAGCGTGGGACAGCTTAATTCACCCCTCCACTTT. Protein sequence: CASSVGQLNSPLHF. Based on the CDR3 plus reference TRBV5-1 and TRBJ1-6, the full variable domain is KAGVTQTPRYLIKTRGQQVTLSCSPISGHRSVSWYQQTPGQGLQFLFEYFSETQRNKGNFPGRFSGRQFSNSRSEMNVSTLELGDSALYLCASSVGQLNSPLHFGNGTRLTVT.

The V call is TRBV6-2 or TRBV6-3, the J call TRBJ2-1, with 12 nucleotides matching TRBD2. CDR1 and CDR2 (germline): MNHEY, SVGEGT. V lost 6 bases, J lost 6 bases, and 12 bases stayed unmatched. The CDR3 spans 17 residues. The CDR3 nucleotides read TGTGCCAGCAGCCATACCCCCGGGACTAGCGGGTTCAATGAGCAGTTCTTC. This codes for CASSHTPGTSGFNEQFF.

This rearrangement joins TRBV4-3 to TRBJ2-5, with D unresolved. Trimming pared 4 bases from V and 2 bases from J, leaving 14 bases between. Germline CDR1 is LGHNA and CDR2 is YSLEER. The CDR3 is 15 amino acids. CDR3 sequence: CASSPSGGEQETQYF. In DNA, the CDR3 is TGCGCCAGCAGCCCTTCTGGTGGAGAGCAAGAGACCCAGTACTTC.

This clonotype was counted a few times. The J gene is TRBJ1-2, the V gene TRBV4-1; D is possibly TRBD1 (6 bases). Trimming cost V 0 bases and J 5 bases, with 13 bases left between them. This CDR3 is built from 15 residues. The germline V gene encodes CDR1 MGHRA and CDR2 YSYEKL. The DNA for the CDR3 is TGCGCCAGCAGCCAAGATATGGGACAACCATATGGCTACACCTTC. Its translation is CASSQDMGQPYGYTF.

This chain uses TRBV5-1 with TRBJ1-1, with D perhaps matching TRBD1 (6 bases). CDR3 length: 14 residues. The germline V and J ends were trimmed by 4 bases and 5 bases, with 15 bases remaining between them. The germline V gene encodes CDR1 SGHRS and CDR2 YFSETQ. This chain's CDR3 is CASSMQGIRTEAFF. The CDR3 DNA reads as TGCGCCAGCAGCATGCAGGGGATTCGGACTGAAGCTTTCTTT.

The CDR3 DNA is TGCAGTGCCAACCACAGGGTGGGGTGGGGCAATGAGCAGTTCTTC. This codes for CSANHRVGWGNEQFF. J is TRBJ2-1 and V is TRBV20-1; TRBD1 is a possible D gene (6 bases). This CDR3 region has 15 residues. Germline V gene data show CDR1 as DFQATT and CDR2 as SNEGSKA (reference sequence). Trimming shortened V by 6 bases and J by 6 bases, and 21 bases separated the two germline ends.

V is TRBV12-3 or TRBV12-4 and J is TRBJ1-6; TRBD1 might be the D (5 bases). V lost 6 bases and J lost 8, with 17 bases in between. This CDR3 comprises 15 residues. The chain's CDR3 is CASRNLGGLDSPLHF. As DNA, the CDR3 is TGTGCCAGCAGAAACCTCGGGGGTTTGGATTCACCCCTCCACTTT.